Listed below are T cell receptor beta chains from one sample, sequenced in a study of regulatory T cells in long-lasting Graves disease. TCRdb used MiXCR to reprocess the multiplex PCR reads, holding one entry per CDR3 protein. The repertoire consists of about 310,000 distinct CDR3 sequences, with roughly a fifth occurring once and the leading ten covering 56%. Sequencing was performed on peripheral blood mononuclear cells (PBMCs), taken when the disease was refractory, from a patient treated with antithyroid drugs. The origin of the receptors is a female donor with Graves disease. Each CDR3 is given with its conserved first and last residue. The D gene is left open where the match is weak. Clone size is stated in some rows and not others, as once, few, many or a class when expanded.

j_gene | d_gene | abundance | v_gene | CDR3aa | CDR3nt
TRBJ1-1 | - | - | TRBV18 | CASSPQGPNTEAFF | TGTGCCAGCTCACCACAGGGTCCCAACACTGAAGCTTTCTTT
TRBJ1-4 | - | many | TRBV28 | CASRTGHEKLFF | TGTGCCAGCAGGACTGGCCATGAAAAACTGTTTTTT
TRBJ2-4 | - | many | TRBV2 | CASSEALHLAKNIQYF | TGTGCCAGCAGTGAAGCGTTGCACCTAGCCAAAAACATTCAGTACTTC
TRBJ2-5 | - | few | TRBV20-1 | CSARGTDWEETQYF | TGCAGTGCTAGGGGAACAGACTGGGAGGAGACCCAGTACTTC
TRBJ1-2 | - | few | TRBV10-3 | CAISEGLNYGYTF | TGTGCCATCAGTGAGGGGCTAAACTATGGCTACACCTTC
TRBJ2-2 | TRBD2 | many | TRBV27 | CASSLGLAGNTGELFF | TGTGCCAGCAGTTTGGGACTAGCGGGGAACACCGGGGAGCTGTTTTTT
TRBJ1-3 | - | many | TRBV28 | CASSFIAYRDTIYF | TGTGCCAGCAGTTTTATCGCATACCGGGACACCATATATTTT
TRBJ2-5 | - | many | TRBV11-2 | CASSLELAETQYF | TGTGCCAGCAGCTTAGAACTAGCAGAGACCCAGTACTTC
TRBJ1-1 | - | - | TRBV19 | CASNRQNRPNTEAFF | TGTGCCAGTAACCGACAGAACCGTCCGAACACTGAAGCTTTCTTT
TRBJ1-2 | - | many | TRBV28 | CASRSRDISYGYTF | TGTGCCAGCAGGTCCCGGGACATTTCATATGGCTACACCTTC
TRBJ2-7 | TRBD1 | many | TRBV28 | CASEDRVRGEQYF | TGTGCCAGCGAAGACAGGGTACGGGGTGAGCAGTACTTC
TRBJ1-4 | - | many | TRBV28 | CASSFPAYEKLFF | TGTGCCAGCAGTTTCCCAGCCTATGAAAAACTGTTTTTT
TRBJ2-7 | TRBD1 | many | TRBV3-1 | CASSQPGQGAYEQYF | TGTGCCAGCAGCCAACCGGGACAGGGGGCCTACGAGCAGTACTTC
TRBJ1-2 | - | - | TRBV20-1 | CSAKGYTF | TGCAGTGCTAAGGGCTACACCTTC
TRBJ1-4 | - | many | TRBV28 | CASSFVGRFNEKLFF | TGTGCCAGCAGTTTCGTCGGCAGGTTTAATGAAAAACTGTTTTTT
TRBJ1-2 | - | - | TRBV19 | CASSTTAQGSDGYTF | TGTGCCAGTAGTACCACAGCACAGGGAAGTGATGGCTACACCTTC
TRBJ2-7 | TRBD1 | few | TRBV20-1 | CSAHRGGPSYEQYF | TGCAGTGCGCACAGGGGTGGGCCATCCTACGAGCAGTACTTC
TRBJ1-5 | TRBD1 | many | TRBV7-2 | CASSSGQGVEPQHF | TGTGCCAGCAGCTCAGGACAGGGGGTTGAGCCCCAGCATTTT
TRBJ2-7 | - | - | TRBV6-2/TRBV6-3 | CASSLWTGSYEQYF | TGTGCCAGCAGTTTATGGACGGGCTCCTACGAGCAGTACTTC
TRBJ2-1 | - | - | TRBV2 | CASSNPSTSRGYNEQFF | TGTGCCAGCAGTAACCCCTCGACTAGCAGGGGATACAATGAGCAGTTCTTC
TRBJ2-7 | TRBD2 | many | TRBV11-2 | CASSWQSGRQSYEQYF | TGTGCCAGCAGCTGGCAGAGCGGGAGACAGTCCTACGAGCAGTACTTC
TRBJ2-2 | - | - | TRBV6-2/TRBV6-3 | CASSQLMTANTGELFF | TGTGCCAGCAGCCAACTCATGACAGCGAACACCGGGGAGCTGTTTTTT
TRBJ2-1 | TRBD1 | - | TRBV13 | CASSQTGGAYNEQFF | TGTGCCAGCAGCCAGACAGGGGGCGCTTACAATGAGCAGTTCTTC
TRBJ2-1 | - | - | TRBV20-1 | CSAYEPGRSSYNEQFF | TGCAGTGCGTACGAACCGGGACGGAGCTCCTACAATGAGCAGTTCTTC
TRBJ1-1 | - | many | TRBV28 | CASSLGNANTEAFF | TGTGCCAGCAGTTTAGGAAACGCGAACACTGAAGCTTTCTTT
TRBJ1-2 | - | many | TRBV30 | CAWRDPIASRYGYTF | TGTGCCTGGAGGGATCCGATAGCCTCTAGGTATGGCTACACCTTC
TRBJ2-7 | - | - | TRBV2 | CASSVFGGTYEQYF | TGTGCCAGCAGTGTTTTCGGGGGCACTTACGAGCAGTACTTC
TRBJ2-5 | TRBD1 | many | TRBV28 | CASSSGQGWGTQYF | TGTGCCAGCAGTTCCGGACAGGGATGGGGGACCCAGTACTTC
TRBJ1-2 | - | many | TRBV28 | CATSMGYGYTF | TGTGCCACTTCGATGGGATATGGCTACACCTTC
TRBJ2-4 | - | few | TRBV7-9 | CASSFPSAGKYIQYF | TGTGCCAGCAGCTTTCCCTCGGCAGGGAAGTACATTCAGTACTTC
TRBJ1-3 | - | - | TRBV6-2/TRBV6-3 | CASKTDPSGNTIYF | TGTGCCAGCAAGACGGACCCCTCTGGAAACACCATATATTTT
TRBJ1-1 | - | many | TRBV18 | CASSRDSVGTEAFF | TGTGCCAGCTCCCGGGACTCGGTGGGAACTGAAGCTTTCTTT
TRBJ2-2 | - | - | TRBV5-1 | CASSLVSGPTGELFF | TGCGCCAGCAGCTTGGTATCGGGACCCACCGGGGAGCTGTTTTTT
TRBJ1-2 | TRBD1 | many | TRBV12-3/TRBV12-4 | CASSSKTGQGSYGYTF | TGTGCCAGCAGTTCGAAAACCGGACAGGGGAGCTATGGCTACACCTTC
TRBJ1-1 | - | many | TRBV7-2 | CASSLMGTNTEAFF | TGTGCCAGCAGCTTAATGGGGACGAACACTGAAGCTTTCTTT
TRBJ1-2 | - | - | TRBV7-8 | CASSLEAGLNYGYTF | TGTGCCAGCAGCTTAGAGGCAGGGCTTAACTATGGCTACACCTTC
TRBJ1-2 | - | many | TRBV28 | CASAQWSGGGYTF | TGTGCGTCGGCCCAGTGGTCCGGCGGGGGCTACACCTTC
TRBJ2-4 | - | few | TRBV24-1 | CATSDLYIQYF | TGTGCCACCAGTGATTTGTACATTCAGTACTTC
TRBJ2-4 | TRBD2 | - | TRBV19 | CASSKSGSSWGKNIQYF | TGTGCCAGTAGTAAAAGCGGGAGTTCGTGGGGCAAAAACATTCAGTACTTC
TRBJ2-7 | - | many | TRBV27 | CASGRSSYEQYF | TGTGCCAGCGGCAGGAGCTCCTACGAGCAGTACTTC
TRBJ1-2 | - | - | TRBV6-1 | CASTQTGGYTF | TGTGCCAGCACCCAGACGGGCGGCTACACCTTC
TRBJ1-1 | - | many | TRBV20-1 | CSARDREGWSMNTEAFF | TGCAGTGCTAGAGATCGAGAGGGTTGGTCTATGAACACTGAAGCTTTCTTT
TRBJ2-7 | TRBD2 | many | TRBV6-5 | CASSYSRLAGDRYEQYF | TGTGCCAGCAGTTACTCGAGGCTAGCGGGAGATCGGTACGAGCAGTACTTC
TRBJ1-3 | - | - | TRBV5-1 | CASSSETGGYSGNTIYF | TGCGCCAGCAGCTCAGAGACAGGTGGATACTCTGGAAACACCATATATTTT
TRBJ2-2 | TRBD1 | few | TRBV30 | CAWRDSRNTGELFF | TGTGCCTGGCGGGACAGTAGAAACACCGGGGAGCTGTTTTTT
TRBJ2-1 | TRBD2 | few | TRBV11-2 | CASSFSGLAGGKQFF | TGTGCCAGCAGCTTCTCGGGACTAGCGGGAGGAAAGCAGTTCTTC
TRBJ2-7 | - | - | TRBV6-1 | CASESGLPYEQYF | TGTGCCAGCGAATCAGGCCTTCCCTACGAGCAGTACTTC
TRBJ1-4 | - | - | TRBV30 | CACKVEKLFF | TGTGCCTGTAAGGTTGAAAAACTGTTTTTT
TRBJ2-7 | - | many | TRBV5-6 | CASSNPGTTYEQYF | TGTGCCAGCAGTAACCCCGGGACAACCTACGAGCAGTACTTC
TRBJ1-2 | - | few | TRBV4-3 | CASSQDWDNYYGYTF | TGCGCCAGCAGCCAAGATTGGGACAACTACTATGGCTACACCTTC
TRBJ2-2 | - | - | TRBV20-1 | CSASEMDTGELFF | TGCAGTGCCTCCGAGATGGACACCGGGGAGCTGTTTTTT
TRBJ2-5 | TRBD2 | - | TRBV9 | CASSIGSLAGAPPETQYF | TGCGCCAGCAGCATTGGATCACTAGCGGGAGCTCCCCCAGAGACCCAGTACTTC
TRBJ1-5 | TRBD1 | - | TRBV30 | CAWSAGTGGHYQPQHF | TGTGCCTGGAGTGCCGGGACAGGGGGCCACTATCAGCCCCAGCATTTT
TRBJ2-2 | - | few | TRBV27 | CASSFGIAGELFF | TGTGCCAGCAGTTTCGGGATTGCCGGGGAGCTGTTTTTT
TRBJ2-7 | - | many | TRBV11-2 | CASSRYSYEQYF | TGTGCCAGCAGCAGGTACTCCTACGAGCAGTACTTC
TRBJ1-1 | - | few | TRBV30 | CAWTGLTEAFF | TGTGCCTGGACAGGGCTCACTGAAGCTTTCTTT